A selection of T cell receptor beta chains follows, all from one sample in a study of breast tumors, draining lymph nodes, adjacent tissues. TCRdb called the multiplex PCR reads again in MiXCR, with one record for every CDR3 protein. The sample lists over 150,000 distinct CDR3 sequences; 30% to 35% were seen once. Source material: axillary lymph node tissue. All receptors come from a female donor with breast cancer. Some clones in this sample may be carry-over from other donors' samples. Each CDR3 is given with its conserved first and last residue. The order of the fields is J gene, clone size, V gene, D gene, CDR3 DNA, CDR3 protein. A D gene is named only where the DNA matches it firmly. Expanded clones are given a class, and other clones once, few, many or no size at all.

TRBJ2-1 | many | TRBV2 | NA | TGTGCCAGCAGTGACAGGTGGCATGAGCAGTTCTTC | CASSDRWHEQFF
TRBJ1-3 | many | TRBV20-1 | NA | TGCAGTGCTAGGTCCCTGGACAACTCGTACTCTGGAAACACCATATATTTT | CSARSLDNSYSGNTIYF
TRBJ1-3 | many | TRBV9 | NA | TGTGCCAGCAGCGGGCAACTTAACACCATATATTTT | CASSGQLNTIYF
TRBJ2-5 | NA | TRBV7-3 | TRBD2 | TGTGCCAGCAGCTCCGGACTAGCGGGGAGGGCCGGGGAGACCCAGTACTTC | CASSSGLAGRAGETQYF
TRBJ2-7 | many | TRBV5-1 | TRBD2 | TGCGCCAGCAGCCATCGGACTAGCGGGAGTGCATTGTACGAGCAGTACTTC | CASSHRTSGSALYEQYF
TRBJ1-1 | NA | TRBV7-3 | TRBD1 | TGTGCCAGCTCATTAGGGGCTCACTCGAGGGGGCCTGAAGCTTTCTTT | CASSLGAHSRGPEAFF
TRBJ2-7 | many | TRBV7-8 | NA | TGTGCCAGCAGCTTAGGGGGGAGTAACGAGCAGTACTTC | CASSLGGSNEQYF
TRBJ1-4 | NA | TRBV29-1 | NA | TGCAGCGTACCGACAGCCGGAGGTGAAAAACTGTTTTTT | CSVPTAGGEKLFF
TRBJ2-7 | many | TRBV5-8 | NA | TGTGCCAGCAGCGCCGATCTAGAATCTTTGGGCTACGAGCAGTACTTC | CASSADLESLGYEQYF
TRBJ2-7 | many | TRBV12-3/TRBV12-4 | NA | TGTGCCAGCAGTTTTACCGTTAGCTCCTACGAGCAGTACTTC | CASSFTVSSYEQYF
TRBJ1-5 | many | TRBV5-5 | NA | TGTGCCAGCAGCTTCTTCCTAAGGGGTCAGCCCCAGCATTTT | CASSFFLRGQPQHF
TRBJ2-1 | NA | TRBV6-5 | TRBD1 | TGTGCCAGCAGTTCCGGGACAGGGGCCAACAATGAGCAGTTCTTC | CASSSGTGANNEQFF
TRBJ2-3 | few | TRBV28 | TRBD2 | TGTGCCAGCAGTTTATATTTGAGCGGGGCAGATACGCAGTATTTT | CASSLYLSGADTQYF
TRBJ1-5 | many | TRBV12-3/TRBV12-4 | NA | TGTGCCAGCAGTTTCAATAGGGTCGGCCAGCCCCAGCATTTT | CASSFNRVGQPQHF
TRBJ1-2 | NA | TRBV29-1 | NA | TGCAGCGGACGGGGGAATAGGATTAACTATGGCTACACCTTC | CSGRGNRINYGYTF
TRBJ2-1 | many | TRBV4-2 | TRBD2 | TGTGCCAGCAGCCAAGAGGAATCCGGGAGGGCCAAGTTCTTC | CASSQEESGRAKFF
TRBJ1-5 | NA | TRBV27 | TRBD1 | TGTGCCAGCAGCGGGACAGGCGATTATAGCAATCAGCCCCAGCATTTT | CASSGTGDYSNQPQHF
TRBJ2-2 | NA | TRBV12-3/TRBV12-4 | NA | TGTGCCAGCAGTCTAATCGGGTTCACCGGGGAGCTGTTTTTT | CASSLIGFTGELFF
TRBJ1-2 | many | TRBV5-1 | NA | TGCGCCAGCAGCTTGGGAGTGGCCTATGGCTACACCTTC | CASSLGVAYGYTF
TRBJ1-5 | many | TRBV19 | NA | TGTGCCAGTAGTACCCATGAGCCGGGACAGCCCCAGCATTTT | CASSTHEPGQPQHF